The TCR beta chain described here comes from a study of radiation and T cells in renal cell carcinoma. Whole-study findings and limits: From baseline, blood top tumor clonotypes peaked at 2 weeks post-radiation.

The J segment lost 0 bases and the V segment lost 5 bases, leaving 3 bases of the junction unmatched. The CDR3 totals 15 residues. Germline assignment: CDR1 MNHEY and CDR2 SMNVEV (reference sequence). The time point is: baseline pretreatment blood. Treatment of the sample: 15 Gy SBRT to primary tumor, nephrectomy 4 weeks later. The patient's renal cell carcinoma had clear cell pathology. Repertoires were generated with immunoSEQ multiplex PCR, while TCRdb's copy carries only in-frame clones and drops some. The table shows around 64,000 clones, with roughly 79% occurring only once. Comment on this clone: Its matching antigen is unknown.

The J gene is TRBJ2-1, the V gene TRBV27, with 8 bases fitting TRBD1. This clonotype originated in a man between 60 and 75 years old with renal cell carcinoma. Sequenced here: blood, sampled from a patient whose treatment included radiotherapy and nephrectomy. The CDR3 protein is CASSAQGGSYNEQFF. Here the CDR3 DNA reads TGTGCCAGCAGTGCACAGGGGGGCTCCTACAATGAGCAGTTCTTC.